Listed below are T cell receptor beta chains from one sample, sequenced in a study of shared clonotypes between healthy human individuals. Produced via immunoSEQ multiplex PCR; TCRdb's table is partial and in-frame only. Here the sample spans fewer than 700,000 clones, about 95% being singletons. Sequencing was performed on naive CD8+ T cells sorted from blood. The receptors stem from a woman younger than 45 in good health. Each CDR3 is given with its conserved first and last residue. A D gene is named only where the DNA matches it firmly. Clone size is not always given. Where it is, it says once, few, many or a class for expanded clones.

D	size	V	J	CDR3	DNA
TRBD2	.	TRBV15	TRBJ2-1	CATSRVLAGVDSYNEQFF	TGTGCCACCAGCAGAGTACTAGCGGGAGTTGATTCCTACAATGAGCAGTTCTTC
TRBD1	.	TRBV7-9	TRBJ1-4	CASSADRAGELFF	TGTGCCAGCAGCGCTGACAGGGCTGGCGAACTGTTTTTT
.	.	TRBV7-9	TRBJ1-1	CASSPLEPVAFF	TGTGCCAGCAGCCCCCTGGAGCCAGTAGCTTTCTTT
.	.	TRBV7-9	TRBJ2-7	CASSLGPEQYF	TGTGCCAGCAGCTTAGGGCCCGAGCAGTACTTC
.	.	TRBV4-2	TRBJ2-2	CASSFGTFSNTGELFF	TGTGCCAGCAGCTTCGGGACATTTTCGAACACCGGGGAGCTGTTTTTT
TRBD1	.	TRBV28	TRBJ1-1	CASSLLGETGGGNTEAFF	TGTGCCAGCAGTTTACTGGGAGAAACAGGGGGCGGGAACACTGAAGCTTTCTTT
TRBD2	.	TRBV9	TRBJ2-5	CASSVGREGREQYF	TGTGCCAGCAGCGTAGGGCGGGAGGGCCGAGAGCAGTACTTC
.	.	TRBV6-5	TRBJ2-7	CASSYSLWARIDEQYF	TGTGCCAGCAGTTACTCACTCTGGGCCCGAATCGACGAGCAGTACTTC
.	.	TRBV7-8	TRBJ2-7	CASSSLEKQYF	TGTGCCAGCAGCTCCCTAGAGAAGCAGTACTTC
TRBD2	.	TRBV19	TRBJ2-3	CASSTGTISTDTQYF	TGTGCCAGTAGCACCGGGACTATCAGCACAGATACGCAGTATTTT
.	.	TRBV28	TRBJ2-7	CASSLGSYEQYF	TGTGCCAGCAGTTTAGGGTCCTACGAGCAGTACTTC
TRBD1	once	TRBV5-6	TRBJ2-7	CASSEFRTGAYEQYF	TGTGCCAGCAGCGAATTTAGGACAGGGGCCTACGAGCAGTACTTC
.	.	TRBV10-2	TRBJ2-7	CASSEGGEQYF	TGCGCCAGCAGTGAGGGCGGCGAGCAGTACTTC
.	.	TRBV16	TRBJ1-5	CASSQSYQPQHF	TGTGCCAGCAGCCAATCTTATCAGCCCCAGCATTTT
TRBD2	.	TRBV9	TRBJ2-5	CASSVDGTRGETQYF	TGTGCCAGCAGCGTTGATGGGACTAGGGGAGAGACCCAGTACTTC
TRBD2	.	TRBV10-2	TRBJ2-7	CASTSGGLYEQYF	TGCGCCAGCACATCGGGAGGACTCTACGAGCAGTACTTC
TRBD1	.	TRBV13	TRBJ1-1	CASSLEGQGNTEAFF	TGTGCCAGCAGCTTAGAGGGACAGGGGAACACTGAAGCTTTCTTT
.	.	TRBV6-5	TRBJ2-7	CASSYGLGGEQYF	TGTGCCAGCAGTTACGGGCTTGGGGGCGAGCAGTACTTC
.	.	TRBV28	TRBJ2-6	CASRDLGGANVLTF	TGTGCCAGCAGGGACCTGGGGGGGGCCAACGTCCTGACTTTC
.	.	TRBV7-3	TRBJ2-3	CASSPGTALDTQYF	TGTGCCAGCAGCCCGGGGACTGCGTTAGATACGCAGTATTTT
.	once	TRBV28	TRBJ2-7	CASSFLDSYEQYF	TGTGCCAGCAGTTTCCTAGACTCCTACGAGCAGTACTTC
.	.	TRBV7-8	TRBJ2-2	CASSLDMGLSTGELFF	TGTGCCAGCAGCTTAGATATGGGACTTTCTACCGGGGAGCTGTTTTTT
TRBD1	.	TRBV28	TRBJ2-2	CASRTGVWTGELFF	TGTGCCAGCAGGACAGGGGTTTGGACCGGGGAGCTGTTTTTT
.	.	TRBV29-1	TRBJ2-3	CSAAVAARGRTDTQYF	TGCAGCGCAGCTGTAGCGGCCAGAGGTCGCACAGATACGCAGTATTTT
.	once	TRBV30	TRBJ2-5	CAWSLPGTLIEETQYF	TGTGCCTGGAGTCTACCCGGGACACTCATCGAGGAGACCCAGTACTTC
.	.	TRBV9	TRBJ2-7	CASSVQYEQYF	TGTGCCAGCAGCGTCCAATACGAGCAGTACTTC
.	.	TRBV27	TRBJ2-7	CASRPQRGRVGSYEQYF	TGTGCCAGCAGACCACAGAGGGGTCGGGTAGGATCCTACGAGCAGTACTTC
.	.	TRBV11-3	TRBJ1-3	CASSLVRYGQSTSSGNTIYF	TGTGCCAGCAGCTTAGTGAGGTACGGGCAATCGACAAGCTCTGGAAACACCATATATTTT
TRBD2	.	TRBV9	TRBJ2-7	CASSVGRGEGHEQYF	TGTGCCAGCAGCGTAGGAAGAGGGGAGGGCCACGAGCAGTACTTC
.	.	TRBV6-6	TRBJ1-1	CASSYSADYTEAFF	TGTGCCAGCAGTTACTCGGCCGATTACACTGAAGCTTTCTTT
.	.	TRBV7-5	TRBJ2-1	CVRSTRDSRRIEQFF	TGTGTCAGAAGCACCCGAGACAGCCGTCGAATTGAGCAGTTCTTC
.	.	TRBV11-2	TRBJ2-2	CASSPRGTTGELFF	TGTGCCAGCAGCCCTAGGGGGACCACCGGGGAGCTGTTTTTT
TRBD2	.	TRBV27	TRBJ2-1	CASCTSGPCKFF	TGTGCCAGCTGTACTAGCGGGCCGTGTAAATTCTTC
.	.	TRBV28	TRBJ2-1	CAYGTPSYNEQFF	TGTGCCTACGGGACTCCCTCCTACAATGAGCAGTTCTTC
TRBD1	.	TRBV18	TRBJ2-7	CASSPVPGTGRPYEQYF	TGTGCCAGCTCACCTGTGCCCGGGACAGGGAGGCCCTACGAGCAGTACTTC
.	.	TRBV2	TRBJ1-5	CASRDYSNQPQHF	TGTGCCAGCAGGGATTATAGCAATCAGCCCCAGCATTTT
TRBD1	few	TRBV19	TRBJ1-4	CASSGFRTGLNEKLFF	TGTGCCAGTAGTGGCTTCCGGACAGGCCTAAATGAAAAACTGTTTTTT
.	.	TRBV28	TRBJ2-7	CASSFGYSNPNYEQYF	TGTGCCAGCAGTTTCGGGTACTCCAACCCCAACTACGAGCAGTACTTC
TRBD2	.	TRBV7-3	TRBJ2-3	CASSSLAGDTQYF	TGTGCCAGCAGCTCCTTAGCGGGAGATACGCAGTATTTT
TRBD1	once	TRBV5-6	TRBJ2-4	CASSLVTGDGFVDIQYF	TGTGCCAGCAGCTTGGTAACAGGGGACGGTTTCGTGGACATTCAGTACTTC
TRBD2	.	TRBV7-3	TRBJ2-7	CASSRRGLAGGEGEQYF	TGTGCCAGCAGTCGTCGCGGACTAGCGGGAGGCGAAGGCGAGCAGTACTTC
.	.	TRBV7-9	TRBJ1-1	CASSFRVTEAFF	TGTGCCAGCAGCTTTCGGGTAACTGAAGCTTTCTTT
.	once	TRBV18	TRBJ1-1	CASSPMNTEAFF	TGTGCCAGCTCACCAATGAACACTGAAGCTTTCTTT
.	.	TRBV7-9	TRBJ1-3	CATIGTGILSGNTIYF	TGTGCCACCATTGGAACAGGCATTCTCTCTGGAAACACCATATATTTT
.	.	TRBV5-1	TRBJ2-7	CASSLASSGQHEQYF	TGCGCCAGCAGCTTGGCAAGTTCAGGGCAACACGAGCAGTACTTC
.	.	TRBV5-1	TRBJ2-2	CASSPTTDPTGELFF	TGCGCCAGCAGCCCAACCACCGACCCCACCGGGGAGCTGTTTTTT
.	.	TRBV30	TRBJ2-7	CAWSVHGADEQYF	TGTGCCTGGAGTGTACACGGAGCCGACGAGCAGTACTTC
.	few	TRBV28	TRBJ1-1	CASSLSTEAFF	TGTGCCAGCAGTTTATCAACTGAAGCTTTCTTT
TRBD2	.	TRBV6-6	TRBJ2-7	CASTFLAGGEQYF	TGTGCCAGCACCTTCTTAGCGGGAGGCGAGCAGTACTTC
TRBD1	.	TRBV15	TRBJ2-7	CATSPGQAYEQYF	TGTGCCACCAGCCCGGGACAGGCTTACGAGCAGTACTTC
TRBD1	.	TRBV7-9	TRBJ1-3	CASSARQGVFSGNTIYF	TGTGCCAGCAGCGCCCGACAGGGCGTATTCTCTGGAAACACCATATATTTT
.	.	TRBV27	TRBJ2-1	CASSFWAGHNEQFF	TGTGCCAGCAGTTTCTGGGCGGGGCACAATGAGCAGTTCTTC
.	.	TRBV6-1	TRBJ1-1	CASSEIFRQPMNTEAFF	TGTGCCAGCAGTGAAATCTTTAGGCAGCCCATGAACACTGAAGCTTTCTTT
TRBD2	.	TRBV28	TRBJ2-7	CASSSSGRPYEQYF	TGTGCCAGCAGTTCTAGCGGGCGGCCCTACGAGCAGTACTTC